Below are 29 T cell receptor beta chains sequenced from a single sample in a study of blood T cell repertoires in COVID-19. Assay used: immunoSEQ multiplex PCR; TCRdb lists only in-frame clones, some missing. The sample has fewer than 110,000 clones; about 90% are singletons. Sequenced: peripheral blood. The receptors originated from a human donor in a cohort sampled during active COVID-19.

The CDR3 DNA reads as TGTGCCAGCAGCTTGGCCGACACAGCCGGGACTAGCGTTTCCTACGAGCAGTACTTC. Protein: CASSLADTAGTSVSYEQYF. The V call is TRBV5-4, the J call TRBJ2-7; 10 positions match TRBD2. Germline CDR1 is SGHNT and CDR2 is YYREEE (reference sequence). This CDR3 is 19 amino acids long. V was clipped by 0 bases and J by 1 base; unmatched bases: 13.

This chain connects TRBV7-2 to TRBJ1-2, with 7 bases fitting TRBD1. CDR3 size: 15 residues. Germline V gene sequence: CDR1 SGHTA, CDR2 FQGNSA. The V segment lost 7 bases and the J segment 0 bases; nucleotides outside the gene matches: 8. In nucleotides, the CDR3 is TGTGCCAGCACCCTAAGGACAGGCACTAACTATGGCTACACCTTC. This encodes CASTLRTGTNYGYTF.

This chain uses TRBV29-1 with TRBJ2-1; possibly TRBD1 for D (6 bases). Trimming left V 6 bases short and J 0 bases short, with 18 bases between. Per germline, CDR1 SQVTM and CDR2 ANQGSEA. CDR3 length equals 16 residues. CDR3 protein: CSVPHKTGSSYNEQFF. The CDR3 region has the DNA TGCAGCGTCCCTCATAAAACAGGGAGCTCCTACAATGAGCAGTTCTTC.

The V and J genes are TRBV28 and TRBJ2-7; D perhaps matches TRBD2 (6 bases). CDR1 is MDHEN and CDR2 is SYDVKM in the germline V gene. The V end was cut by 8 bases, the J end by 7 bases, with 21 bases between. This CDR3 comprises 14 residues. In nucleotides, the CDR3 is TGTGCCAGCGTGACGGGGGTCAGCCGGGGGGAGCAGTACTTC. As protein: CASVTGVSRGEQYF.

The chain is built from TRBV6-5 and TRBJ2-7, with D possibly being TRBD2 (6 bases). Per the germline V gene, CDR1 is MNHEY and CDR2 is SVGAGI. V shed 8 bases and J shed 2 bases, with 13 bases lying between them. The CDR3 sequence is 13 residues long. CDR3 nucleotides: TGTGCCAGCGGTTTAAGGGAGGCCTACGAGCAGTACTTC. Its protein product is CASGLREAYEQYF.

This chain connects TRBV2 to TRBJ2-1, with TRBD2 matching 9 bases. V lost 6 bases to trimming and J lost 5 bases; unmatched junction nucleotides: 8. Germline CDR1 and CDR2: SNHLY and FYNNEI. The CDR3 has 15 amino acids. DNA of the CDR3: TGTGCCAGCAGCGCCGGGACTAGCCTCCACAATGAGCAGTTCTTC. This codes for CASSAGTSLHNEQFF.

The J gene is TRBJ1-5, the V gene TRBV5-6; 8 bases are shared with TRBD1. The V gene end was trimmed by 1 base and the J gene end by 7 bases; junction bases not matched to a gene: 4. The CDR3 extends over 14 amino acids. The germline V gene encodes CDR1 SGHDT and CDR2 YYEEEE. CDR3 protein: CASSLQGAWQPQHF. The CDR3 nucleotides are TGTGCCAGCAGCTTGCAGGGGGCATGGCAGCCCCAGCATTTT.

The CDR3 is CSVDPLGGSLPDTQYF. CDR3 DNA sequence: TGCAGCGTTGATCCCCTCGGCGGGAGCCTTCCAGATACGCAGTATTTT. The chain carries TRBV29-1 and TRBJ2-3, with 7 nucleotides matching TRBD2. J lost 4 bases, V lost 3 bases, and 13 bases had no gene match. The CDR3 has 16 residues. Looked up from germline, CDR1 is SQVTM and CDR2 is ANQGSEA.

The chain uses TRBV15 and TRBJ2-5; D unclear. Germline V gene data show CDR1 as LNHNV and CDR2 as YYDKDF (reference sequence). V lost 0 bases and J 2 bases, leaving 10 bases between the germline ends. This CDR3 is 15 amino acids long. The CDR3 DNA reads TGTGCCACCAGCAGAGATGTAGATATACAAGAGACCCAGTACTTC. The encoded protein is CATSRDVDIQETQYF.

This sequence joins TRBV6-5 and TRBJ1-3; D is perhaps TRBD1 (6 bases). Trimming removed 8 bases from V and 2 bases from J, with 13 bases in between. From germline, CDR1 is MNHEY and CDR2 SVGAGI. The CDR3 consists of 14 residues. CDR3: CASGGRDTGNTIYF. The CDR3 nucleotides are TGTGCCAGCGGGGGCCGGGACACTGGAAACACCATATATTTT.

Notes on this clone: As the CDR3 is not closed by the conserved phenylalanine or tryptophan, this likely results from a read error. This chain uses TRBV5-1 with TRBJ1-2; D perhaps matches TRBD1 (6 bases). Germline V lookup: CDR1 SGHRS, CDR2 YFSETQ. The CDR3 covers 14 residues. V lost 4 bases, J lost 5 bases, and 15 bases lay in between. The CDR3 DNA is TGCGCCAGCAGCCCTTCTGGGGGCTGGTATGGCTACACCCTC. It is translated as CASSPSGGWYGYTL.

The chain couples TRBV6-4 to TRBJ2-2; TRBD1 matches 7 bases. Germline trimming cut 6 bases from V and 0 bases from J; bases unmatched to any gene: 7. In germline, CDR1 is MRHNA, CDR2 SNTAGT. The CDR3 is 16 amino acids. CDR3: CASSKSTGSNTGELFF. CDR3 in DNA: TGTGCCAGCAGCAAGTCGACAGGGTCGAACACCGGGGAGCTGTTTTTT.

This sequence joins TRBV19 and TRBJ2-1; tentatively, D is TRBD2 (5 bases). V was cut by 7 bases and J by 3 bases, with 13 bases left in between. This CDR3 comprises 14 residues. Germline CDR1 reads LNHDA; CDR2 reads SQIVND (reference sequence). The CDR3 protein is CASTPVGNYNEQFF. DNA of the CDR3: TGTGCCAGTACCCCGGTCGGGAACTACAATGAGCAGTTCTTC. The full variable domain, its missing parts supplied by reference TRBV19 and TRBJ2-1, is DGGITQSPKYLFRKEGQNVTLSCEQNLNHDAMYWYRQDPGQGLRLIYYSQIVNDFQKGDIAEGYSVSREKKESFPLTVTSAQKNPTAFYLCASTPVGNYNEQFFGPGTRLTVL.

The chain uses TRBV7-9 and TRBJ1-1; D remains unclear. This CDR3 has 13 amino acids. Per germline, CDR1 SEHNR and CDR2 FQNEAQ (reference sequence). V lost 1 base to trimming and J lost 8 bases, with 11 bases between them. Here the CDR3 DNA reads TGTGCCAGCAGCTTAGATGGAGGGAGGGAAGCTTTCTTT. Protein sequence: CASSLDGGREAFF.

The genes are TRBV2 and TRBJ2-5; the match to TRBD1 covers 7 bases. V shed 6 bases, J shed 3 bases, and the junction held 10 bases outside the gene matches. Looked up from germline, CDR1 is SNHLY and CDR2 is FYNNEI. The CDR3 runs to 15 residues. CDR3 sequence: CASRTRVTGEETQYF. The CDR3 DNA reads as TGTGCCAGCAGGACGCGTGTCACAGGGGAAGAGACCCAGTACTTC.

The rearrangement uses TRBV6-6 and TRBJ2-5; tentative D call: TRBD1 (6 bases). V lost 5 bases to trimming and J lost 5 bases, with 15 bases between them. This CDR3 is built from 14 residues. Germline V gene data show CDR1 as MNHNY and CDR2 as SVGAGI (reference sequence). The CDR3 region is CASSQSQGVETQYF. The CDR3 DNA is TGTGCCAGCAGTCAATCACAGGGTGTGGAGACCCAGTACTTC.

The chain carries TRBV11-2 and TRBJ2-1; TRBD2 aligns across 9 bases. The CDR3 is made up of 16 amino acids. CDR1 SGHAT and CDR2 FQNNGV come from the germline V gene. The V segment lost 8 bases and the J segment 7 bases; nucleotides outside the gene matches: 15. CDR3 DNA sequence: TGTGCCAGCGCCACAATTCGCGGGGGGGCGGCGAATGAGCAGTTCTTC. It is translated as CASATIRGGAANEQFF.

The DNA of the CDR3 is TGTGCCAGCAGTGAAGATTGGAGCCAAGAGACCCAGTACTTC. The encoded protein is CASSEDWSQETQYF. J is TRBJ2-5 and V is TRBV6-1; D gene ambiguous. CDR3 size: 14 residues. From germline, CDR1 is MNHNS and CDR2 SASEGT. V lost 1 base and J lost 1, with 7 bases in between.

J is TRBJ2-7 and V is TRBV9; D may be TRBD2 (6 bases). Looked up from germline, CDR1 is SGDLS and CDR2 is YYNGEE. The CDR3 is made up of 14 amino acids. The V and J ends lost 4 bases and 1 base respectively, with 12 bases between them. The CDR3 nucleotides are TGTGCCAGCAGCCCCGGGACTTCTTCCTACGAGCAGTACTTC. Protein product: CASSPGTSSYEQYF.

The chain employs TRBV24-1 and TRBJ2-1; D is perhaps TRBD1 (6 bases). This CDR3 comprises 17 residues. CDR1 is KGHDR and CDR2 is SFDVKD in the germline V gene. V was cut by 5 bases and J by 4 bases, with 20 bases left in between. CDR3 nucleotide sequence: TGTGCCACCAGTGTGTCTGGGGGCCTGTCATTTTACAATGAGCAGTTCTTC. It yields the protein CATSVSGGLSFYNEQFF.

The CDR3 DNA reads TGTGCCAGCAGTTTATTGTGGCCAGGGGGCGCCGAGCAGTACTTC. This codes for CASSLLWPGGAEQYF. The chain combines TRBV28 with TRBJ2-7; 8 nucleotides line up with TRBD1. V was clipped by 1 base and J by 6 bases; unmatched bases: 8. CDR1 and CDR2 (germline): MDHEN, SYDVKM. The CDR3 covers 15 residues.

The CDR3 region is CASSPASGGTEAFF. The CDR3 coding sequence is TGTGCCAGCAGCCCGGCATCGGGGGGTACTGAAGCTTTCTTT. The gene calls are TRBV5-5 and TRBJ1-1; D might be TRBD1 (5 bases). Per germline, CDR1 SGHKS and CDR2 YYEKEE (reference sequence). Trimming removed 4 bases at V and 5 bases at J, with 15 bases between. The CDR3 length is 14 residues.

V is TRBV7-6 and J is TRBJ2-2; 7 nucleotides line up with TRBD2. Trimming took 2 bases from V and 3 from J; bases not matched to a gene: 6. This CDR3 is built from 16 residues. Germline V gives CDR1 SGHVS, CDR2 FNYEAQ. In DNA form, the CDR3 reads TGTGCCAGCAGCTTAACAGCGGGGAGGGACACCGGGGAGCTGTTTTTT. Translation gives CASSLTAGRDTGELFF.

The V and J genes are TRBV5-5 and TRBJ1-5, with TRBD1 matching over 7 bases. Germline V CDR1 and CDR2: SGHKS, YYEKEE (reference sequence). The CDR3 is 19 amino acids. The trim removed 1 base at V and 4 bases at J, leaving 17 bases unmatched. As DNA, the CDR3 is TGTGCCAGCAGCTTGCGCCCTGAAACCGGGACAGCCGAAAATCAGCCCCAGCATTTT. This sequence encodes CASSLRPETGTAENQPQHF.

The chain recombines TRBV9 with TRBJ2-3, with TRBD1 matching 12 bases. CDR3 size: 18 residues. CDR1 and CDR2 from the germline V gene are SGDLS and YYNGEE. Trimming took 0 bases from V and 1 from J; bases not matched to a gene: 6. The CDR3 is CASSVGGTGGLRTDTQYF. In nucleotides, the CDR3 is TGTGCCAGCAGCGTAGGGGGGACAGGGGGCTTACGCACAGATACGCAGTATTTT.

The chain employs TRBV5-6 and TRBJ2-1, with TRBD1 identical over 7 bases. The CDR3 runs 15 residues. Trimming at V came to 4 bases and at J to 2 bases, leaving 6 bases not matched to a gene. Germline V gene data show CDR1 as SGHDT and CDR2 as YYEEEE. CDR3 DNA: TGTGCCAGCAGCGCACGGGACAGAACCTACAATGAGCAGTTCTTC. Its protein is CASSARDRTYNEQFF.

The rearrangement joins TRBV3-1 (or the pseudogene TRBV3-2) to TRBJ2-7; D possibly corresponds to TRBD2 (6 bases). CDR1 is LGHDT and CDR2 is YNNKEL in the germline V gene (reference sequence). Trimming took 1 base from V and 7 from J, leaving 14 bases between them. CDR3 size: 14 residues. The CDR3 sequence is CASSQVPGVGEQYF. The CDR3 bases are TGTGCCAGCAGCCAAGTTCCGGGAGTGGGTGAGCAGTACTTC.

The chain carries TRBV7-9 and TRBJ1-1; unclear D gene. V was shortened by 1 base and J by 3 bases, with 12 bases between the two germline ends. Germline V lookup: CDR1 SEHNR, CDR2 FQNEAQ (reference sequence). This CDR3 is built from 15 residues. The DNA of the CDR3 is TGTGCCAGCAGCTTAGATACCGGGTCCCACACTGAAGCTTTCTTT. Its protein product is CASSLDTGSHTEAFF.

The genes are TRBV7-2 and TRBJ2-7; D ambiguous. This CDR3 contains 13 residues. The germline CDR1 and CDR2 sequences are SGHTA and FQGNSA. V was shortened by 1 base and J by 4 bases, with 8 bases between the two germline ends. CDR3 DNA sequence: TGTGCCAGCAGCTTAGTTGTCCGTTACGAGCAGTACTTC. Translating it yields CASSLVVRYEQYF.